The 6 T cell receptor beta chains reported below all come from one sample, sequenced in a study of radiation and T cells in renal cell carcinoma. Time point here: blood 4 weeks post-SBRT, at nephrectomy. Treatment indicated: 15 Gy SBRT to primary tumor, nephrectomy 4 weeks later. The method was immunoSEQ multiplex PCR; TCRdb's version includes in-frame clones alone and lacks a portion of them. The table lists roughly 160,000 clones, less than 90% of them singletons. The source was blood, collected from a patient whose treatment included radiotherapy and nephrectomy. These receptors were taken from a woman aged 45-65 years with renal cell carcinoma.

This clone was seen a few times. This chain connects TRBV7-3 to TRBJ2-5, with D perhaps TRBD1 or TRBD2 (5 bases each). The CDR3 extends over 15 amino acids. Germline V CDR1 and CDR2: SGHTA, FQGTGA. V lost 5 bases and J 4 bases, leaving 17 bases between the germline ends. In nucleotides, the CDR3 is TGTGCCAGCAGCAACCTACTAGGGGCCAGAGAGACCCAGTACTTC. Translated, it gives CASSNLLGARETQYF.

This rearrangement joins TRBV30 to TRBJ1-5; no clear D. CDR3 length: 13 residues. Germline loops: CDR1 GTSNPN, CDR2 SVGIG (reference sequence). With 0 bases removed from V and 10 bases from J, the gap between germline ends came to 13 bases. The CDR3 coding sequence is TGTGCCTGGAGTGTCTTGGGCACCCACCCCCAGCATTTT. Translated: CAWSVLGTHPQHF.

The chain carries TRBV7-9 and TRBJ1-2; D remains unclear. Germline V lookup: CDR1 SEHNR, CDR2 FQNEAQ (reference sequence). This CDR3 contains 15 residues. Trimming took 5 bases from V and 8 from J, leaving 21 bases between them. CDR3 coding DNA: TGTGCCAGCAGCCGGTCGGCAGGAGAAGCTAGGGGCTACACCTTC. Its translation: CASSRSAGEARGYTF.

The V gene is TRBV7-9, the J gene TRBJ2-7; TRBD1 agrees at 7 bases. Looked up from germline, CDR1 is SEHNR and CDR2 is FQNEAQ (reference sequence). The CDR3 runs 17 residues. V gave up 8 bases and J gave up 3 bases; unmatched junction bases: 19. In nucleotides, the CDR3 is TGTGCCAGCGACCTCTCGTCCGGGACAGAAAACGACTACGAGCAGTACTTC. Amino acids: CASDLSSGTENDYEQYF. Based on the CDR3 plus reference TRBV7-9 and TRBJ2-7, the full variable domain is DTGVSQNPRHKITKRGQNVTFRCDPISEHNRLYWYRQTLGQGPEFLTYFQNEAQLEKSRLLSDRFSAERPKGSFSTLEIQRTEQGDSAMYLCASDLSSGTENDYEQYFGPGTRLTVT.

The table lists this clone with a count of one. V and J are TRBV29-1 and TRBJ2-1; 7 bases map to TRBD2. With 8 bases clipped from V and 5 bases from J, the junction kept 9 bases outside the gene matches. This CDR3 has 13 residues. CDR1 is SQVTM, CDR2 ANQGSEA, per germline. CDR3 loop: CSFSWGGNNEQFF. In DNA, the CDR3 is TGCAGCTTTTCGTGGGGGGGAAACAATGAGCAGTTCTTC.

The chain recombines TRBV6-5 with TRBJ1-2; no clear D. This CDR3 is 14 amino acids long. The germline V and J ends were trimmed by 6 bases and 0 bases, with 11 bases remaining between them. The germline V gene has CDR1 MNHEY and CDR2 SVGAGI. CDR3 sequence (DNA): TGTGCCAGCAGGCGAACAGCCGCTAACTATGGCTACACCTTC. Translated: CASRRTAANYGYTF.